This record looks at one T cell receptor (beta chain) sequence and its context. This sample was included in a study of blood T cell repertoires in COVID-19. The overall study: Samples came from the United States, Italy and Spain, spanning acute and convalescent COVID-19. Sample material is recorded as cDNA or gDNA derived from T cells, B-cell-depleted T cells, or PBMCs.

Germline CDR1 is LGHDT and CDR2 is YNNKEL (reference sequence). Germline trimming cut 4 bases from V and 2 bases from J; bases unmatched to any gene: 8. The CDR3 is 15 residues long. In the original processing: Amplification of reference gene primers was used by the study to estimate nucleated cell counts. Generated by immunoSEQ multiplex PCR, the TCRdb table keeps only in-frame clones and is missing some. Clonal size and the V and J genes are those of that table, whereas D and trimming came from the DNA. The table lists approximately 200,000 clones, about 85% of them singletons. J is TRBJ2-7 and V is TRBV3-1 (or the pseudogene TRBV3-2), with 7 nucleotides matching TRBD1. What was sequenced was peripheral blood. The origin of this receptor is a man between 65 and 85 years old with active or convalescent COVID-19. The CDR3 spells CASSRSDRDTYEQYF. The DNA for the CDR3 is TGTGCCAGCAGCCGGAGCGACAGGGACACCTACGAGCAGTACTTC.